Described below is a single T cell receptor (beta chain) sequence and its context. Its specific antigen is unknown. The sample holds no much larger clone one base away, and base qualities are not on file. Genomic DNA was extracted from sorted cells for sequencing of the TCRbeta CDR3 region. The immunoSEQ Assay was used to sequence the TCRbeta CDR3 regions. TCRdb mirrors the immuneACCESS table, restricted to in-frame sequences. Some clones are absent from its copies; in checked studies, under half trace to an unresolved V gene, and the reason for the others is unknown. In this sample the table shows 50,000 to 60,000 clones, roughly nine tenths of which occur a single time. Of the sample, more than 13% is held by the ten largest clones. The data stem from a study of OX40 agonist ivuxolimab in advanced cancers. For the wider study: The costimulatory receptor OX40 (CD134) was targeted by ivuxolimab, a fully human IgG2 agonistic monoclonal antibody. Intravenous ivuxolimab was administered to patients every 2 weeks at six dose levels: 0.01, 0.1, 0.3, 1.5, 3 and 10 mg/kg. Of the approximately 50 dose-escalation patients, hepatocellular carcinoma was present in approximately 20, melanoma in approximately 15, renal cell carcinoma in 9 and head and neck cancer in 9. A male proportion of 75% to 85% and a mean age of approximately 62 years, ranging from about 20 to 85, were recorded for the dose-escalation cohort. Prior anti-PD-1, anti-PD-L1 or anti-CTLA-4 therapy was permitted, and 40% of dose-escalation patients had received checkpoint inhibitors. Three dose-escalation patients achieved partial responses, one with hepatocellular carcinoma and two with cutaneous melanoma. Peripheral TCRbeta sequencing was intended to test whether TCR sequence diversity was altered and clonal T-cell expansion was caused by ivuxolimab. The monotherapy dose-escalation portion (N of about 57 patients) of the phase I ivuxolimab trial is reported in the paper. The full study reports these points: At doses of 0.1 to 3.0 mg/kg, clonal expansion of both CD4+ and CD8+ blood T cells was observed from baseline to week 6. In the 0.1-3.0 mg/kg groups, partial responders were among the patients with the lowest normalized peripheral clonal expansion, particularly in CD8+ T cells. After ivuxolimab, expanded clones were on average more numerous among CD8+ T cells than among CD4+ T cells. The antigen specificity of the peripheral T cells that underwent clonal expansion was not determined. Low levels of normalized T-cell clonal expansion were also seen in some nonresponding patients.

From cysteine to phenylalanine, the CDR3 is 14 amino acids long. Only the CDR3 part of the read is kept: 42 bases, read in frame from the first base. V lost 1 base and J lost 4 bases; the stretch between them is 11 bases long. Reading the germline V gene gives CDR1 SGHVS and CDR2 FNYEAQ. Patients with a history of autoimmune disease or receiving systemic immunosuppression were excluded from the trial. Peripheral blood for TCR sequencing was collected from all dose cohorts at baseline, on cycle 4 day 1, and on cycle 7 day 1. The samples were taken from a phase I, first-in-human, multicenter, open-label dose-escalation trial of ivuxolimab. Adults with locally advanced or metastatic head and neck squamous cell, hepatocellular, melanoma or renal cell carcinoma were enrolled in the trial. Before TCR sequencing, CD4+ T cells and CD8+ T cells were sorted from peripheral blood as separate populations.

The chain links TRBV7-6 with TRBJ2-7; the D match is possibly TRBD1 or TRBD2, with 6 bases aligned in each. The sequence came from an adult with an advanced solid tumor such as melanoma, head and neck, liver or kidney cancer. Source: CD4+ or CD8+ T cells sorted from blood, taken in a trial of the OX40 agonist ivuxolimab. The sequence in DNA is TGTGCCAGCAGCTTAGGGGGGGCAGGATACGAGCAGTACTTC. It codes for CASSLGGAGYEQYF.